A single sample gave rise to the 19 T cell receptor beta chains below, sequenced in a study of T-cell reconstitution after alpha-beta-depleted transplantation in children. Unique molecular identifiers were incorporated when the TCRbeta library was constructed. TCRdb fed the PCR reads into MiXCR, producing one record per CDR3 protein. The table has about 470,000 distinct CDR3 sequences, 43% seen once. Specimen: PBMCs, collected before TCRalphabeta/CD19-depleted stem cell transplant. These receptors originate from a girl between 2 and 10 years old with aplastic anemia, due to receive a stem cell transplant.

The chain has TRBV15 and TRBJ2-5; no reliable D call. This CDR3 region has 14 residues. Trimming took 0 bases from V and 1 from J, leaving 6 bases between them. Looked up from germline, CDR1 is LNHNV and CDR2 is YYDKDF (reference sequence). The CDR3 nucleotides are TGTGCCACCAGCAGAGACAGGATCCAAGAGACCCAGTACTTC. This encodes CATSRDRIQETQYF.

The chain couples TRBV12-3 or TRBV12-4 to TRBJ2-7; D is undetermined. CDR3 length: 13 residues. V was cut by 4 bases and J by 0 bases, with 7 bases left in between. CDR3 sequence reads: CASSSGLSYEQYF. The CDR3 DNA is TGTGCCAGCAGTTCGGGTCTCTCCTACGAGCAGTACTTC.

At least ten counts were recorded for this clonotype. The chain employs TRBV27 and TRBJ2-1, with TRBD1 matching over 12 bases. Germline loops: CDR1 MNHEY, CDR2 SMNVEV (reference sequence). The CDR3 is 15 amino acids. Trimming at V came to 8 bases and at J to 10 bases, leaving 12 bases not matched to a gene. The CDR3 DNA reads TGTGCCAGCCGACTCGGGACAGGGGGCGCGGAGGAGCAGTTCTTC. The encoded protein is CASRLGTGGAEEQFF.

The chain links TRBV18 to TRBJ2-1; 10 bases map to TRBD2. The trim removed 4 bases at V and 8 bases at J, leaving 5 bases unmatched. CDR1 is KGHSH and CDR2 is LQKENI in the germline V gene. The CDR3 has 14 amino acids. The CDR3 protein is CASSLGLARDEQFF. The CDR3 DNA sequence: TGTGCCAGCTCACTGGGACTAGCGAGGGATGAGCAGTTCTTC.

The V call is TRBV20-1, the J call TRBJ2-5; 10 bases are shared with TRBD2. The V gene's germline CDR1 is DFQATT and CDR2 SNEGSKA (reference sequence). The CDR3 covers 14 residues. Trimming removed 5 bases from V and 4 bases from J; junction bases left unmatched: 7. The CDR3 region is CSAEAGGSGETQYF. The CDR3 DNA follows: TGCAGTGCTGAAGCGGGGGGGTCTGGAGAGACCCAGTACTTC.

With regard to this clonotype: A far larger clone lies a single base away; this is likely a read error. This chain connects TRBV11-2 to TRBJ1-1; unclear D gene. Germline-derived CDR1 and CDR2 are SGHAT and FQNNGV. The ends were cut back, 3 bases at V and 3 bases at J, with 2 bases in the middle. The CDR3 loop spans 11 amino acids. CDR3 sequence: CASSLHTEAFF. CDR3 coding DNA: TGTGCCAGCAGCTTGCACACTGAAGCTTTCTTT. Complete variable domain (other parts from reference TRBV11-2 and TRBJ1-1): EAGVAQSPRYKIIEKRQSVAFWCNPISGHATLYWYQQILGQGPKLLIQFQNNGVVDDSQLPKDRFSAERLKGVDSTLKIQPAKLEDSAVYLCASSLHTEAFFGQGTRLTVV.

This clonotype was picked up many times. The V and J genes are TRBV5-1 and TRBJ1-1; 11 bases match TRBD1. V shed 3 bases and J 0 bases; nucleotides not matched to a gene: 7. Germline assignment: CDR1 SGHRS and CDR2 YFSETQ. This CDR3 has 17 residues. This CDR3 reads CASSYRTGGLMNTEAFF. The CDR3 DNA follows: TGCGCCAGCAGCTATCGGACAGGGGGCTTAATGAACACTGAAGCTTTCTTT.

This clonotype was counted a few times. This chain links TRBV6-1 with TRBJ1-2; unclear D gene. The CDR3 runs 13 residues. CDR1 is MNHNS, CDR2 SASEGT, per germline. V gave up 6 bases and J gave up 4 bases, with 12 bases separating them. The CDR3 region is CASRMEFGYGYTF. The CDR3 bases are TGTGCCAGCAGAATGGAATTCGGCTATGGCTACACCTTC.

In its sample, this clonotype was seen a few times. V gene TRBV20-1 combines with J gene TRBJ2-2; D not certain. Per the germline V gene, CDR1 is DFQATT and CDR2 is SNEGSKA (reference sequence). CDR3 length: 15 residues. Deletions cut 6 bases from V and 1 base from J, with 15 bases between. CDR3 amino acids: CSAPNGYVNTGELFF. CDR3 DNA sequence: TGCAGTGCCCCCAATGGCTATGTGAACACCGGGGAGCTGTTTTTT.

V usage is TRBV4-1 and J usage is TRBJ2-3, with D possibly being TRBD2 (6 bases). V was cut by 1 base and J by 0 bases, with 14 bases left in between. The CDR3 spans 17 residues. Germline CDR1 and CDR2: MGHRA and YSYEKL. CDR3 sequence: CASSQVPGGSSTDTQYF. The DNA of the CDR3 is TGCGCCAGCAGCCAAGTTCCCGGGGGATCTAGCACAGATACGCAGTATTTT.

This clonotype was observed at least ten times. This chain connects TRBV7-2 to TRBJ1-1; TRBD1 might be the D (5 bases). Germline V gene lookup returns CDR1 SGHTA and CDR2 FQGNSA. The V end was cut by 2 bases, the J end by 8 bases, with 15 bases between. CDR3 length: 14 amino acids. The CDR3 sequence: CASSLRQGMVEAFF. As DNA, the CDR3 is TGTGCCAGCAGCTTACGGCAGGGTATGGTCGAAGCTTTCTTT.

In this sample, this clonotype turned up many times. The chain combines TRBV5-1 with TRBJ2-5, with TRBD1 identical over 8 bases. The CDR3 spans 14 residues. Trimming at V came to 4 bases and at J to 5 bases, leaving 7 bases not matched to a gene. Germline values: CDR1 SGHRS, CDR2 YFSETQ. The CDR3 DNA reads TGCGCCAGCAGCACCCGACAGGGGAGGGAGACCCAGTACTTC. Its translation: CASSTRQGRETQYF.

The rearrangement uses TRBV20-1 and TRBJ2-1; perhaps TRBD2 as D (5 bases). The CDR3 covers 15 residues. Trimming shortened V by 3 bases and J by 4 bases, and 16 bases separated the two germline ends. Germline V gene data show CDR1 as DFQATT and CDR2 as SNEGSKA (reference sequence). This CDR3 is CSARVVEERYNEQFF. CDR3 bases: TGCAGTGCTAGGGTCGTGGAGGAGCGGTACAATGAGCAGTTCTTC.

This clonotype appeared a few times. This sequence joins TRBV29-1 and TRBJ1-2; D may be TRBD1 (5 bases). V dropped 6 bases and J dropped 7 bases, with 21 bases sitting between them. This CDR3 has 14 amino acids. From germline, CDR1 is SQVTM and CDR2 ANQGSEA. The CDR3 sequence: CSVGTSPGAGGYTF. Here the CDR3 DNA reads TGCAGCGTAGGGACCTCCCCCGGGGCAGGTGGCTACACCTTC.

CDR3 in DNA: TGTGCCAGCAGCGCGGACACGCACCGGACCCAGTACTTC. Translating it yields CASSADTHRTQYF. The chain recombines TRBV7-7 with TRBJ2-5; a weak D match, TRBD1 (5 bases). This CDR3 has 13 amino acids. From germline, CDR1 is SSHAT and CDR2 FNYEAQ (reference sequence). The V gene lost 5 bases and the J gene lost 7 bases, with 14 bases spanning the gap.

The CDR3 DNA reads TGTGCCAGCAGGCCTATACGACTAGCGGGACAAGAGACCCAGTACTTC. It translates to CASRPIRLAGQETQYF. The chain uses TRBV28 and TRBJ2-5; 11 bases align to TRBD2. The junction had 8 bases not matched to a gene; V was cut back by 6 bases and J by 2 bases. This CDR3 comprises 16 residues. Germline V gene sequence: CDR1 MDHEN, CDR2 SYDVKM. The whole variable domain, filled in from reference TRBV28 and TRBJ2-5, reads DVKVTQSSRYLVKRTGEKVFLECVQDMDHENMFWYRQDPGLGLRLIYFSYDVKMKEKGDIPEGYSVSREKKERFSLILESASTNQTSMYLCASRPIRLAGQETQYFGPGTRLLVL.

This clonotype was observed at least ten times. Written as DNA, the CDR3 is TGTGCCAGCAGCTCCTCTCGACAGGGGCCCTCCTACGAGCAGTACTTC. Its translation: CASSSSRQGPSYEQYF. This chain joins TRBV28 and TRBJ2-7, with 8 bases identical to TRBD1. From germline, CDR1 is MDHEN and CDR2 SYDVKM. This CDR3 has 16 residues. V dropped 6 bases and J dropped 0; count of bases not matched to a gene: 10.

The gene calls are TRBV20-1 and TRBJ2-7; 8 bases align to TRBD1. Germline assignment: CDR1 DFQATT and CDR2 SNEGSKA (reference sequence). Trimming at V came to 5 bases and at J to 7 bases, leaving 16 bases not matched to a gene. The length of the CDR3 is 15 residues. The CDR3, as DNA: TGCAGTGCTCAGAAGGGGGAGGTCAGGGGGCCGGAGCAGTACTTC. Encoded protein: CSAQKGEVRGPEQYF.

This clonotype was detected only a few times. V gene TRBV3-1 combines with J gene TRBJ1-2, with TRBD1 matching over 8 bases. Per germline, CDR1 LGHDT and CDR2 YNNKEL (reference sequence). With V trimmed by 8 bases and J by 4 bases, 9 bases remained unmatched. The CDR3 is made up of 14 amino acids. The CDR3 spells CASGGQGIRYGYTF. The DNA of the CDR3 is TGTGCCAGCGGAGGACAGGGTATCCGCTATGGCTACACCTTC.